The T cell receptor beta chain under discussion was sequenced for a study of CD8+CD57+ T cells in acquired aplastic anemia. Profiling of TCR beta VDJ combinations and CDR3 sequences used genomic DNA as template. TCRdb re-analysed the reads in MiXCR, keeping a single row per CDR3 protein. The sample records about 160,000 distinct CDR3 sequences, around half being singletons. Patients included in sequencing had previously demonstrated CD8+CD57+ cell expansion by flow cytometry. Sample: sorted CD4+, CD8+, or CD8+CD57+ T cells (not recorded which) from PBMCs. The TCR originated in a human donor with aplastic anemia.

The CDR3 sequence is CATSGGGEAGETQYF. For the CDR3, the DNA is TGTGCCACCAGTGGAGGGGGGGAGGCCGGAGAGACCCAGTACTTC. The V call is TRBV24-1, the J call TRBJ2-5, with a weak D call TRBD2 (7 bases). This CDR3 has 15 residues. Per germline, CDR1 KGHDR and CDR2 SFDVKD. Trimming stripped 5 bases from V and 4 bases from J, with 16 bases between.